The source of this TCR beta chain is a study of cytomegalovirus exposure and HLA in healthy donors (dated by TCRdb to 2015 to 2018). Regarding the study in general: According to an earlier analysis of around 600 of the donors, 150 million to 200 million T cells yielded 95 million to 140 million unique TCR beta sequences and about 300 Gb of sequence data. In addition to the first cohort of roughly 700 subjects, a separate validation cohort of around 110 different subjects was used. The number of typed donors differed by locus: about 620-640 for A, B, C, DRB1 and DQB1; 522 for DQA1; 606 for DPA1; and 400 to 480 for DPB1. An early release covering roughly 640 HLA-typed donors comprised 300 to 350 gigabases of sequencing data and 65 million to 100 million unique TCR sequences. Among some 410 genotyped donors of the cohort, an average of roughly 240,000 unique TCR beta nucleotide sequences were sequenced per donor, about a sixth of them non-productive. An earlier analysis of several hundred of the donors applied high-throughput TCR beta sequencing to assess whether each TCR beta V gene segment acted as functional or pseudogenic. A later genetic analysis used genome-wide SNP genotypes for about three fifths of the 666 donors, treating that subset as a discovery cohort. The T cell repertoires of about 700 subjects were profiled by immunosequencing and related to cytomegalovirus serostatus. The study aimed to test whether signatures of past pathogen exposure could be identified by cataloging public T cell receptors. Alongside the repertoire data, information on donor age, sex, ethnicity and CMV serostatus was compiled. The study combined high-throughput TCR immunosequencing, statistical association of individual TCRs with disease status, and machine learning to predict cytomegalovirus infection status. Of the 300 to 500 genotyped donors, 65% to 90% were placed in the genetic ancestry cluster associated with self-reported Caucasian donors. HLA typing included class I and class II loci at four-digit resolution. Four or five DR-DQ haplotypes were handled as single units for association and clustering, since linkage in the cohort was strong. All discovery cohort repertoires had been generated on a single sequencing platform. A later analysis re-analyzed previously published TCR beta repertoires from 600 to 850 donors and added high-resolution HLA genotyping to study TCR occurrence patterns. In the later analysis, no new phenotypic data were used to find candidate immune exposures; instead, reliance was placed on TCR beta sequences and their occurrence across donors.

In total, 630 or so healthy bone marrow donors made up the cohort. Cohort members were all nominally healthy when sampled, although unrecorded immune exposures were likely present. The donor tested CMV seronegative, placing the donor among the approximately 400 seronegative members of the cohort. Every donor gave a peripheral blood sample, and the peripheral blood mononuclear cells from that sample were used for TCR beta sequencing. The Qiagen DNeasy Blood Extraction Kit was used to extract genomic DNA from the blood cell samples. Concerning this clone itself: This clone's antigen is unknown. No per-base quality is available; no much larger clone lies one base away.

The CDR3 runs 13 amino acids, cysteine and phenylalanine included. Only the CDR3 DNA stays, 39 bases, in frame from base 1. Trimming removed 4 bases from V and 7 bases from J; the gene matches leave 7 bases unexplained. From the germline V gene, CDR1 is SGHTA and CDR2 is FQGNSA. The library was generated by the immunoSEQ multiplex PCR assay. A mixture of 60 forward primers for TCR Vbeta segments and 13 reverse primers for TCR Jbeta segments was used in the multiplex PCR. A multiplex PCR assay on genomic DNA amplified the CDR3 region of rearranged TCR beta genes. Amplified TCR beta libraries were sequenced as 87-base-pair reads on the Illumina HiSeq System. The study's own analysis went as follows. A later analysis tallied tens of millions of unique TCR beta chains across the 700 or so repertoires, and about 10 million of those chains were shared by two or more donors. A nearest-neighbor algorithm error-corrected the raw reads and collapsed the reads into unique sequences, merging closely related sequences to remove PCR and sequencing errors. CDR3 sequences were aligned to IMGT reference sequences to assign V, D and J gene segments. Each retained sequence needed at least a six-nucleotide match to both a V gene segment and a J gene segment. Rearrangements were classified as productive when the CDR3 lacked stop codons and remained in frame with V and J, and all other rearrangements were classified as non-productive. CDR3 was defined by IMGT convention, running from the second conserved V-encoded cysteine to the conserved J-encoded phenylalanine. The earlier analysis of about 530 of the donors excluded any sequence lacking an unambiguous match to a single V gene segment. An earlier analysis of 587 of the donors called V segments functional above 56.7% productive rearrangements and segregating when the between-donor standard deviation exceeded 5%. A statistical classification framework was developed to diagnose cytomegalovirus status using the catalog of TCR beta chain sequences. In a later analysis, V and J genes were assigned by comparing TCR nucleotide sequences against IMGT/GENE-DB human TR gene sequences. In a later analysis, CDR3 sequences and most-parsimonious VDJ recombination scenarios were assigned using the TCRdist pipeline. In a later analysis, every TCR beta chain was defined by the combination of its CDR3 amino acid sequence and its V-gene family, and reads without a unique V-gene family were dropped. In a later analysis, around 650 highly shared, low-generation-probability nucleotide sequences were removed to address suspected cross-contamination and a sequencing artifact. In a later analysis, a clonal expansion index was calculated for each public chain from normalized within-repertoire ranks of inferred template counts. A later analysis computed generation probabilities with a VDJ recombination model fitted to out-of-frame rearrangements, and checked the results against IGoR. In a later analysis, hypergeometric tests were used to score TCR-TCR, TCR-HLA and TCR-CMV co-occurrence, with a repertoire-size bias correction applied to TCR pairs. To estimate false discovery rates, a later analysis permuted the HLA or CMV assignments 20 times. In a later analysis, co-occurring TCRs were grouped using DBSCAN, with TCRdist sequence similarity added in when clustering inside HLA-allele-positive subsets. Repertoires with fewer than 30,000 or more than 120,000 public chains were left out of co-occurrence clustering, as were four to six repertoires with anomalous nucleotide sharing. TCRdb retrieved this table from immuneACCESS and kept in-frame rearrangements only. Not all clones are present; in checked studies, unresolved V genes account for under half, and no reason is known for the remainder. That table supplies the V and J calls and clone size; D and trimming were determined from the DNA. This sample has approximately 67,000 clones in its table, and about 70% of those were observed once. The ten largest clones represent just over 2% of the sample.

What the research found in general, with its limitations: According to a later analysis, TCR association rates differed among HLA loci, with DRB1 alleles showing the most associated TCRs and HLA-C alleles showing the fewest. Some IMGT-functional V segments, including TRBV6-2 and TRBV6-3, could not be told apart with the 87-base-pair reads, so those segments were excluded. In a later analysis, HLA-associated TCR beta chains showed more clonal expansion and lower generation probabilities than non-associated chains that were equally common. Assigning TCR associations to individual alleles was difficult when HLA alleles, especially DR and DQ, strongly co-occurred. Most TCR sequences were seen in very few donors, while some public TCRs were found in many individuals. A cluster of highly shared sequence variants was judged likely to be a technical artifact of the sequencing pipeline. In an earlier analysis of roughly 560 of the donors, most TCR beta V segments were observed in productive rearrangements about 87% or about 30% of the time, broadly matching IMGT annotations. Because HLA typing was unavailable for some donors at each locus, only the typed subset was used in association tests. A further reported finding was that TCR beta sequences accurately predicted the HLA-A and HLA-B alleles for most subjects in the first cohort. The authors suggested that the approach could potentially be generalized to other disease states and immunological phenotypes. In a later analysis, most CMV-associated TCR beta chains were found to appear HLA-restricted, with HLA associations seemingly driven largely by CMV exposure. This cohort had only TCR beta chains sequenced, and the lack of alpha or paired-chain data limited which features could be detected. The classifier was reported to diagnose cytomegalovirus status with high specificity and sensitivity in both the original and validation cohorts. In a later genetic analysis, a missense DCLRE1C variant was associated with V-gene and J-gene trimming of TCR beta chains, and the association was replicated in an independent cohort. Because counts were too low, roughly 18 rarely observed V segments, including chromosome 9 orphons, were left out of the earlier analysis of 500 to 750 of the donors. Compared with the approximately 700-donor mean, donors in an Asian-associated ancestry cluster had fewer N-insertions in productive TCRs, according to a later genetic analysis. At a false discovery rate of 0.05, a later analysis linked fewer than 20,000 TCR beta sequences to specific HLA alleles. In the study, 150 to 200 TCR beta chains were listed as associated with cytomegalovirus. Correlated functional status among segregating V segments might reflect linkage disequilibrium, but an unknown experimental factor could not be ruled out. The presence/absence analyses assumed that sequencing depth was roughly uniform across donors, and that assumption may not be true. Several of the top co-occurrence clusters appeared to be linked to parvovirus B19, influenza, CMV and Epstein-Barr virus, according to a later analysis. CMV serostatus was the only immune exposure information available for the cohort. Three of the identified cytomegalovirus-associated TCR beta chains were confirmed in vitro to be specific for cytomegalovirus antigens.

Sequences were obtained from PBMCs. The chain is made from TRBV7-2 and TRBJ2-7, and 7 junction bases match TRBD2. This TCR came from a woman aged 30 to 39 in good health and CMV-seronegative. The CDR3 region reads CASSSRREGEQYF. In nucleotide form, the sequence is TGTGCCAGCAGCTCCCGGAGGGAGGGGGAGCAGTACTTC.